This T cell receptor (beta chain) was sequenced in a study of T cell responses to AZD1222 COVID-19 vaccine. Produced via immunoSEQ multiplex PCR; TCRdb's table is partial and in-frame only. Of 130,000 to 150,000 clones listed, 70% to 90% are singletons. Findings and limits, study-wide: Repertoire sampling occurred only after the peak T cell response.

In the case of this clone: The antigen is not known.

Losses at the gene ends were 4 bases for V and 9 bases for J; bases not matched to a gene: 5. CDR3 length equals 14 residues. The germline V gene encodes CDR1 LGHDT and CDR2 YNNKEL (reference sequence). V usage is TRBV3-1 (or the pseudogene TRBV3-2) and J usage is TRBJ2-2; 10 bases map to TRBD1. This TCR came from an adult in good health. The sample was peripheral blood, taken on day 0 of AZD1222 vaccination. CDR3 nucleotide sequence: TGTGCCAGCAGCCTTGGGACAGGGGACCGGGAGCTGTTTTTT. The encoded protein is CASSLGTGDRELFF.